One and the same sample provided the 14 T cell receptor beta chains below, sequenced in a study of blood T cell repertoires in COVID-19. Libraries were prepared by immunoSEQ multiplex PCR; TCRdb keeps only in-frame clonotypes and omits some of them. The data show 90,000 or so clones, approximately 89% seen once. Source material: peripheral blood. These TCRs come from a human donor in a cohort sampled during active COVID-19.

This sequence joins TRBV12-5 and TRBJ1-3, with D uncertain. Germline V CDR1 and CDR2: LGHNT, FRNRAP. The germline V and J ends were trimmed by 6 bases and 0 bases, with 15 bases remaining between them. The CDR3 spans 16 residues. Written as DNA, the CDR3 is TGTGCTAGTGGCTCTACGGCCGGGAGCTCTGGAAACACCATATATTTT. Residues: CASGSTAGSSGNTIYF.

The chain couples TRBV3-1 (or the pseudogene TRBV3-2) to TRBJ2-3; D is undetermined. CDR1 and CDR2 (germline): LGHDT, YNNKEL (reference sequence). The CDR3 sequence is 14 residues long. The V and J ends lost 1 base and 0 bases respectively, with 5 bases between them. CDR3 residues: CASSQATSTDTQYF. CDR3 nucleotide sequence: TGTGCCAGCAGCCAAGCAACTAGCACAGATACGCAGTATTTT.

This clone was seen a single time. The chain uses TRBV6-2 or TRBV6-3 and TRBJ2-3, with D perhaps TRBD2 (6 bases). The CDR3 length is 17 residues. With 2 bases removed from V and 6 bases from J, the gap between germline ends came to 21 bases. Germline lookup yields CDR1 MNHEY and CDR2 SVGEGT. CDR3 DNA sequence: TGTGCCAGCAGTTACCCCGAACGGGGCCCGCGGGGTGATACGCAGTATTTT. It encodes CASSYPERGPRGDTQYF.

This chain links TRBV3-1 (or the pseudogene TRBV3-2) with TRBJ2-3; tentatively, D is TRBD2 (6 bases). The length of the CDR3 is 12 residues. Germline values: CDR1 LGHDT, CDR2 YNNKEL (reference sequence). Deletions cut 1 base from V and 8 bases from J, with 7 bases between. This CDR3 is CASSQAGSTQYF. For the CDR3, the DNA is TGTGCCAGCAGCCAAGCCGGGAGTACGCAGTATTTT.

This CDR3 is CASSQGGGSSYEQYF. The CDR3 nucleotides read TGTGCCAGCAGCCAGGGCGGGGGGAGCTCCTACGAGCAGTACTTC. This sequence joins TRBV3-1 (or the pseudogene TRBV3-2) and TRBJ2-7; the match to TRBD2 covers 8 bases. The germline CDR1 and CDR2 sequences are LGHDT and YNNKEL (reference sequence). V shed 3 bases, J shed 0 bases, and the junction held 4 bases outside the gene matches. This CDR3 has 15 residues.

The chain carries TRBV4-3 and TRBJ2-3, with D maybe TRBD1 (6 bases). Germline V gene lookup returns CDR1 LGHNA and CDR2 YSLEER. This CDR3 is built from 16 residues. Deletions cut 3 bases from V and 2 bases from J, with 15 bases between. Written as DNA, the CDR3 is TGCGCCAGCAGCCACATTGTGGGGGCCTACACAGATACGCAGTATTTT. Translation gives CASSHIVGAYTDTQYF.

V gene TRBV15 combines with J gene TRBJ1-5; D perhaps matches TRBD1 (6 bases). The V gene's germline CDR1 is LNHNV and CDR2 YYDKDF (reference sequence). Between the trimmed V and J ends, which lost 0 bases and 1 base, there was a span of 10 bases. This CDR3 contains 16 residues. CDR3 residues: CATSRDPGASNQPQHF. As DNA, the CDR3 is TGTGCCACCAGCAGAGATCCAGGGGCGAGCAATCAGCCCCAGCATTTT.

This clone is a singleton in its sample. The V gene is TRBV11-2, the J gene TRBJ2-2; D perhaps matches TRBD1 (6 bases). The V end was cut by 3 bases, the J end by 2 bases, with 13 bases between. This CDR3 region has 16 residues. Germline CDR1 and CDR2: SGHAT and FQNNGV. The CDR3 spells CASSLFQGINTGELFF. In nucleotides, the CDR3 is TGTGCCAGCAGCTTGTTTCAGGGGATAAACACCGGGGAGCTGTTTTTT.

V is TRBV6-1 and J is TRBJ2-3; 7 nucleotides align to TRBD1. The CDR3 runs 16 residues. With 3 bases clipped from V and 4 bases from J, the junction kept 10 bases outside the gene matches. The germline V gene encodes CDR1 MNHNS and CDR2 SASEGT. CDR3 sequence (DNA): TGTGCCAGCAGTGACAACAGGGGCGAGGGTGCAGATACGCAGTATTTT. This gives the protein CASSDNRGEGADTQYF.

The CDR3 loop reads CASSLGPNTEAFF. CDR3 DNA: TGTGCCAGCAGTTTAGGCCCGAACACTGAAGCTTTCTTT. This chain uses TRBV27 with TRBJ1-1; no definite D call. V lost 2 bases and J 1 base, leaving 5 bases between the germline ends. Germline V gene lookup returns CDR1 MNHEY and CDR2 SMNVEV (reference sequence). The CDR3 loop spans 13 amino acids.

This clone occurred once. The chain joins TRBV29-1 to TRBJ2-2; D not resolved. This CDR3 is built from 12 residues. Germline CDR1 is SQVTM and CDR2 is ANQGSEA. V gave up 4 bases and J gave up 1 base, with 4 bases separating them. DNA for the CDR3: TGCAGCGTTGCTTGGAACACCGGGGAGCTGTTTTTT. Translating it yields CSVAWNTGELFF.

This clone was recorded only once. This rearrangement joins TRBV9 to TRBJ1-5, with D possibly matching TRBD1 (6 bases). The CDR3 has 15 amino acids. Trimming took off 3 bases at V and 1 base at J, with 11 bases between the two ends. Germline-derived CDR1 and CDR2 are SGDLS and YYNGEE. This CDR3 is CASSAGQNSNQPQHF. DNA for the CDR3: TGTGCCAGCAGCGCCGGACAGAACAGCAATCAGCCCCAGCATTTT.

This clone was found once. The chain carries TRBV7-9 and TRBJ2-3; 10 bases line up with TRBD2. The CDR3 runs 15 residues. Germline-derived CDR1 and CDR2 are SEHNR and FQNEAQ (reference sequence). J lost 4 bases, V lost 5 bases, and 6 bases had no gene match. Here the CDR3 DNA reads TGTGCCAGCAGCGACATCGGACTAGCGGCAGATACGCAGTATTTT. It yields the protein CASSDIGLAADTQYF.

J is TRBJ2-7 and V is TRBV5-4; unclear D gene. Trimming shortened V by 3 bases and J by 6 bases, and 13 bases separated the two germline ends. Germline V lookup: CDR1 SGHNT, CDR2 YYREEE (reference sequence). The CDR3 is 13 amino acids. For the CDR3, the DNA is TGTGCCAGCAGCTCGGTAGGCGGCGTCGAGCAGTACTTC. Protein: CASSSVGGVEQYF.